The 25 T cell receptor beta chains in this list originate from one sample, sequenced in a study of shared clonotypes between healthy human individuals. Libraries were prepared by immunoSEQ multiplex PCR; TCRdb keeps only in-frame clonotypes and omits some of them. The top ten clones hold 0.6% to 0.7% of a sample with around 980,000 clones, more than 75% of them seen once. The sequencing sample was made of memory CD4+ T cells from PBMCs. Subset in this sample: CD45RA-negative fraction. These receptors were collected from a man between 18 and 35 years old in good health. Some clones in this sample may be carry-over from other donors' samples.

J is TRBJ2-2 and V is TRBV11-2; D possibly corresponds to TRBD1 (5 bases). Germline V gene data show CDR1 as SGHAT and CDR2 as FQNNGV. Between the trimmed V and J ends, which lost 2 bases and 1 base, there was a span of 11 bases. The CDR3 extends over 16 amino acids. The DNA of the CDR3 is TGTGCCAGCAGCTTAATAGGGGTAGTGAACACCGGGGAGCTGTTTTTT. Its protein product is CASSLIGVVNTGELFF.

V is TRBV4-1 and J is TRBJ1-2, with a possible D match to TRBD1 (6 bases). V lost 0 bases and J lost 2, with 19 bases in between. Germline values: CDR1 MGHRA, CDR2 YSYEKL. The CDR3 is 18 amino acids. This chain's CDR3 is CASSQETQGYEFNYGYTF. For the CDR3, the DNA is TGCGCCAGCAGCCAAGAAACACAGGGATATGAATTCAACTATGGCTACACCTTC.

As regards this clone: Different DNA sequences within this sample yield the same CDR3. The chain uses TRBV30 and TRBJ1-3, with D possibly being TRBD1 (5 bases). CDR3 length equals 14 residues. Germline loops: CDR1 GTSNPN, CDR2 SVGIG (reference sequence). Trimming stripped 2 bases from V and 0 bases from J, with 8 bases between. The CDR3 DNA reads as TGTGCCTGGAGTACAGGCTTCTCTGGAAACACCATATATTTT. Its translation is CAWSTGFSGNTIYF.

V gene TRBV11-3 combines with J gene TRBJ2-1, with TRBD2 matching over 7 bases. V was pared by 3 bases and J by 8 bases, with 4 bases of the junction left unmatched. The CDR3 extends over 13 amino acids. The germline CDR1 and CDR2 sequences are SGHNT and YENEEA. CDR3 loop: CASSFQREDEQFF. CDR3 coding DNA: TGTGCCAGCAGCTTCCAGCGGGAAGATGAGCAGTTCTTC.

V gene TRBV2 combines with J gene TRBJ2-3; TRBD2 matches at 11 bases. The CDR3 has 16 residues. Per the germline V gene, CDR1 is SNHLY and CDR2 is FYNNEI. V shed 10 bases, J shed 6 bases, and the junction held 15 bases outside the gene matches. CDR3 DNA sequence: TGTGCCACACCGCGGCCCCTAGCGGGAGGAATCGATACGCAGTATTTT. Translation gives CATPRPLAGGIDTQYF.

The CDR3 DNA reads as TGTGCCATAAAGCCGGGAGTTAGCAATCAGCCCCAGCATTTT. Translated, it gives CAIKPGVSNQPQHF. The chain employs TRBV10-3 and TRBJ1-5; D not resolved. The ends were cut back, 9 bases at V and 0 bases at J, with 12 bases in the middle. The CDR3 extends over 14 amino acids. From germline, CDR1 is ENHRY and CDR2 SYGVKD.

The chain is built from TRBV9 and TRBJ2-7; 11 nucleotides match TRBD2. Trimming at V came to 4 bases and at J to 6 bases, leaving 6 bases not matched to a gene. The germline V gene has CDR1 SGDLS and CDR2 YYNGEE. CDR3 length equals 14 residues. The CDR3 is CASSPTSGSLEQYF. The CDR3 DNA sequence: TGTGCCAGCAGCCCTACTAGCGGGAGTCTCGAGCAGTACTTC.

Concerning this clone itself: Additional DNA sequences in this sample encode the identical CDR3. The chain links TRBV5-1 to TRBJ1-4; tentatively, D is TRBD1 (6 bases). CDR1 and CDR2 from the germline V gene are SGHRS and YFSETQ. The germline V and J ends were trimmed by 0 bases and 7 bases, with 13 bases remaining between them. This CDR3 comprises 15 residues. The DNA of the CDR3 is TGCGCCAGCAGCTTGGGGACAGCCAGTGGTGAAAAACTGTTTTTT. It is translated as CASSLGTASGEKLFF.

The J gene is TRBJ2-1, the V gene TRBV15, with D perhaps given as TRBD1 or TRBD2 (6 bases each). The CDR3 runs to 18 residues. CDR1 LNHNV and CDR2 YYDKDF come from the germline V gene (reference sequence). Trimming shortened V by 0 bases and J by 2 bases, and 17 bases separated the two germline ends. This CDR3 is CATSRDRMGGIAYNEQFF. The CDR3 coding sequence is TGTGCCACCAGCAGAGATCGAATGGGGGGCATTGCCTACAATGAGCAGTTCTTC.

This clone appeared a single time. The J gene is TRBJ2-1, the V gene TRBV29-1; 8 positions agree with TRBD2. CDR3 length: 16 residues. Losses at the gene ends were 5 bases for V and 3 bases for J; bases not matched to a gene: 12. Per the germline V gene, CDR1 is SQVTM and CDR2 is ANQGSEA. The CDR3 here is CSVYRGASGSYNEQFF. The DNA for the CDR3 is TGCAGCGTTTATAGGGGCGCGAGCGGGAGCTACAATGAGCAGTTCTTC.

This clone was counted a single time. V and J are TRBV14 and TRBJ1-6; D is ambiguous. The CDR3 runs 13 residues. CDR1 is SGHDN and CDR2 is FVKESK in the germline V gene. V was shortened by 2 bases and J by 6 bases, with 5 bases between the two germline ends. This chain's CDR3 is CASSQLLNSPLHF. The CDR3 DNA reads as TGTGCCAGCAGCCAACTACTTAATTCACCCCTCCACTTT.

The J gene is TRBJ2-1, the V gene TRBV5-8, with D possibly being TRBD1 or TRBD2 (5 bases each). Germline lookup yields CDR1 SGHTS and CDR2 YDEGEE. The V gene lost 3 bases and the J gene lost 3 bases, with 22 bases spanning the gap. The CDR3 length is 18 residues. In DNA, the CDR3 is TGTGCCAGCAGCTGGGGGTTGCAATCGGGACCTCACTACAATGAGCAGTTCTTC. Translating gives CASSWGLQSGPHYNEQFF.

V is TRBV18 and J is TRBJ2-7; 7 bases align to TRBD1. This CDR3 has 13 residues. Germline V CDR1 and CDR2: KGHSH, LQKENI. The V segment lost 5 bases and the J segment 6 bases; nucleotides outside the gene matches: 7. This CDR3 reads CASSIKQGFEQYF. The CDR3 bases are TGTGCCAGCTCAATAAAACAGGGGTTCGAGCAGTACTTC.

The J gene is TRBJ2-7, the V gene TRBV6-1; D is unclear. Trimming left V 4 bases short and J 7 bases short, with 8 bases between. The CDR3 runs 11 residues. CDR1 is MNHNS, CDR2 SASEGT, per germline. CDR3 coding DNA: TGTGCCAGCAGTGCCCCACAGGAGCAGTACTTC. Its protein is CASSAPQEQYF.

This clone was recorded a few times. J is TRBJ2-7 and V is TRBV5-1, with D possibly matching TRBD2 (5 bases). Between the trimmed V and J ends, which lost 4 bases and 4 bases, there was a span of 6 bases. Per the germline V gene, CDR1 is SGHRS and CDR2 is YFSETQ. This CDR3 has 11 amino acids. The CDR3 DNA is TGCGCCAGCAGCGGGGAGTACGAGCAGTACTTC. It encodes CASSGEYEQYF.

The genes are TRBV9 and TRBJ2-7; D may be TRBD1 (5 bases). The CDR3 totals 13 residues. Germline V CDR1 and CDR2: SGDLS, YYNGEE. V dropped 2 bases and J dropped 6 bases, with 12 bases sitting between them. The CDR3 coding sequence is TGTGCCAGCAGCGTGAATCAGGGCTCCGAGCAGTACTTC. Translated: CASSVNQGSEQYF.

V usage is TRBV6-4 and J usage is TRBJ1-4; unclear D gene. Germline loops: CDR1 MRHNA, CDR2 SNTAGT. V was cut by 8 bases and J by 3 bases, with 13 bases left in between. The CDR3 is made up of 14 amino acids. The CDR3 loop reads CASRRRAPNEKLFF. The DNA for the CDR3 is TGTGCCAGCCGTCGTCGGGCACCTAATGAAAAACTGTTTTTT.

The V gene is TRBV6-5, the J gene TRBJ1-1, with TRBD1 identical over 7 bases. The CDR3 has 13 amino acids. The germline V gene has CDR1 MNHEY and CDR2 SVGAGI. With V trimmed by 5 bases and J by 4 bases, 4 bases remained unmatched. The CDR3 DNA follows: TGTGCCAGCAGTACAGGGGCTGGCACTGAAGCTTTCTTT. Amino acids: CASSTGAGTEAFF.

This sequence joins TRBV28 and TRBJ1-1; TRBD1 matches at 9 bases. Losses at the gene ends were 8 bases for V and 0 bases for J; bases not matched to a gene: 10. CDR1 and CDR2 from the germline V gene are MDHEN and SYDVKM. The CDR3 totals 16 residues. The CDR3 DNA is TGTGCCAGCCCTCCGCGGGGGGACAGGGTGAACACTGAAGCTTTCTTT. Its protein is CASPPRGDRVNTEAFF.

V usage is TRBV28 and J usage is TRBJ2-7; the D gene is possibly TRBD1 (7 bases). This CDR3 has 14 residues. With 6 bases removed from V and 3 bases from J, the gap between germline ends came to 15 bases. CDR1 is MDHEN, CDR2 SYDVKM, per germline. CDR3 amino acids: CASSWAGTDYEQYF. The CDR3 bases are TGTGCCAGCAGCTGGGCGGGGACAGACTACGAGCAGTACTTC.

This clone appeared a single time. The J gene is TRBJ2-3, the V gene TRBV5-6, with no clear D. V was cut by 5 bases and J by 1 base, with 8 bases left in between. The CDR3 extends over 13 amino acids. CDR1 and CDR2 (germline): SGHDT, YYEEEE. The CDR3 nucleotides read TGTGCCAGCAGAGAGCTACGCACAGATACGCAGTATTTT. Translated, it gives CASRELRTDTQYF.

The chain is built from TRBV11-2 and TRBJ2-7; 8 bases are a match to TRBD2. The CDR3 totals 17 residues. The germline gives CDR1 SGHAT, CDR2 FQNNGV. Trimming took 3 bases from V and 1 from J; bases not matched to a gene: 11. The CDR3 spells CASSFSGTSALSYEQYF. The CDR3 nucleotides are TGTGCCAGCAGCTTTTCCGGGACTAGTGCCCTTTCCTACGAGCAGTACTTC.

The genes are TRBV15 and TRBJ2-3; tentatively, D is TRBD2 (6 bases). V gave up 2 bases and J gave up 2 bases, with 8 bases separating them. From germline, CDR1 is LNHNV and CDR2 YYDKDF (reference sequence). The CDR3 has 14 amino acids. CDR3 sequence: CATSRPGVTDTQYF. CDR3 in DNA: TGTGCCACCAGCAGACCGGGAGTCACAGATACGCAGTATTTT.

This clone appeared a single time. Distinct nucleotide sequences in the sample also encode this CDR3. The rearrangement joins TRBV5-1 to TRBJ1-1; D uncertain. V was trimmed by 0 bases and J by 0 bases, leaving 6 bases between them. The CDR3 covers 14 residues. The germline CDR1 and CDR2 sequences are SGHRS and YFSETQ. Here the CDR3 reads CASSLVGLNTEAFF. DNA for the CDR3: TGCGCCAGCAGCTTGGTTGGTCTGAACACTGAAGCTTTCTTT.

The chain employs TRBV27 and TRBJ1-2, with a weak D call TRBD1 (5 bases). This CDR3 has 15 residues. V was shortened by 7 bases and J by 3 bases, with 18 bases between the two germline ends. Germline CDR1 and CDR2: MNHEY and SMNVEV (reference sequence). In DNA form, the CDR3 reads TGTGCCAGCACCCCTCATGGGGGACCGGACTATGGCTACACCTTC. This translates into CASTPHGGPDYGYTF.